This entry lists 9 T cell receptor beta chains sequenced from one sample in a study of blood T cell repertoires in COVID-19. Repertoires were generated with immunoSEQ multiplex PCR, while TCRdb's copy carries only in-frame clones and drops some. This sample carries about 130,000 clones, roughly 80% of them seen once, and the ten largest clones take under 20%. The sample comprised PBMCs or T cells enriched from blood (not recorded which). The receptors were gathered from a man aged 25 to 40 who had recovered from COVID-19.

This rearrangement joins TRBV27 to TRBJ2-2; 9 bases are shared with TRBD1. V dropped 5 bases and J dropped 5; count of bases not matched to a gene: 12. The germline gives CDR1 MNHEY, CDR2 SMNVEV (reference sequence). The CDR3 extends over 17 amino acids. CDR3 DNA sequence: TGTGCCAGCAGTAACTACGCGGACAGGGGAGTAACCGGGGAGCTGTTTTTT. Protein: CASSNYADRGVTGELFF.

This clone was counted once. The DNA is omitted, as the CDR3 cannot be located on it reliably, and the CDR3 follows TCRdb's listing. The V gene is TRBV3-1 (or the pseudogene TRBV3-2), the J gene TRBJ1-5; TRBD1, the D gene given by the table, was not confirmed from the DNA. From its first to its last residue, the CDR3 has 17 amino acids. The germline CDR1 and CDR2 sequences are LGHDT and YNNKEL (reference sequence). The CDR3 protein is CASSQETGNLGISPSIF.

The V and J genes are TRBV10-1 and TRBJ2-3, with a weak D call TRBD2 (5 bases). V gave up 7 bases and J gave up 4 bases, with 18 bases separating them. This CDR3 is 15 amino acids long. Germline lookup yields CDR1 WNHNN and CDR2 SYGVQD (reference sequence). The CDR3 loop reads CASNPGGSGADTQYF. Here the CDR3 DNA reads TGCGCCAGCAACCCCGGTGGGAGCGGAGCAGATACGCAGTATTTT.

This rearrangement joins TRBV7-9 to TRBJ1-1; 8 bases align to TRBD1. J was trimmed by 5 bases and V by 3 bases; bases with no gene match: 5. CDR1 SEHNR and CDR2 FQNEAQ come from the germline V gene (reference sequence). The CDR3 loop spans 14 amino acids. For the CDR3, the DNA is TGTGCCAGCAGCTTCGGACAGGGAAGAACTGAAGCTTTCTTT. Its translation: CASSFGQGRTEAFF.

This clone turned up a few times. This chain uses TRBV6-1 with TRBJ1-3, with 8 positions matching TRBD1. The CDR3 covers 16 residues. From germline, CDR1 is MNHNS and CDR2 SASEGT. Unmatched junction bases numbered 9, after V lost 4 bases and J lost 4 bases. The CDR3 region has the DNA TGTGCCAGCAGTGGAAGGACAGGGCAGCAAGGAAACACCATATATTTT. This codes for CASSGRTGQQGNTIYF.

CDR3 in DNA: TGTGCCAGCAGCCCAGGGGGGCAAGATAACACTGAAGCTTTCTTT. Its translation: CASSPGGQDNTEAFF. The J gene is TRBJ1-1, the V gene TRBV11-2; 7 nucleotides line up with TRBD1. Germline loops: CDR1 SGHAT, CDR2 FQNNGV. This CDR3 has 15 residues. Trimming at V came to 5 bases and at J to 2 bases, leaving 8 bases not matched to a gene.

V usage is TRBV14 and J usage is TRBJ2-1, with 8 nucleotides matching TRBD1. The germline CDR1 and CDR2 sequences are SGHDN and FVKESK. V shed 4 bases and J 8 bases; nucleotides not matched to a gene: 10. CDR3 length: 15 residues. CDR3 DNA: TGTGCCAGCAGCCCCCTCGGACAGGGAGGCGATGAGCAGTTCTTC. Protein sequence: CASSPLGQGGDEQFF.

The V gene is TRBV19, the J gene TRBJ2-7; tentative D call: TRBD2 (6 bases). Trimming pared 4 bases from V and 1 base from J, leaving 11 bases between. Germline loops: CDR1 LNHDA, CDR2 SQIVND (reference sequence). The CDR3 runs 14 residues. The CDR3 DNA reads TGTGCCAGTAGTAGCCGGGAGACATCCTACGAGCAGTACTTC. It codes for CASSSRETSYEQYF.

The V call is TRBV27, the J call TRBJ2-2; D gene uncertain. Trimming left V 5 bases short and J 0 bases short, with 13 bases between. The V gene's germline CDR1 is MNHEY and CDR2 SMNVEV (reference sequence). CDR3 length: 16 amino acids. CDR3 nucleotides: TGTGCCAGCAGTAAGATCAGAAGTACGAACACCGGGGAGCTGTTTTTT. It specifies CASSKIRSTNTGELFF.